Shown below are 32 T cell receptor beta chains from a single sample sequenced in a study of blood T cell repertoires in COVID-19. Produced via immunoSEQ multiplex PCR; TCRdb's table is partial and in-frame only. This table holds 250,000 or so clones, around 91% found once. The sample consisted of peripheral blood. These receptors all come from a woman aged 60-75 years with COVID-19, enrolled during active disease.

CDR3 sequence (DNA): TGTGCCAGCAGCCCCTTTGGACAGGGCCCTTACAATGAGCAGTTCTTC. Its protein is CASSPFGQGPYNEQFF. The chain employs TRBV13 and TRBJ2-1; 8 bases are a match to TRBD1. Germline CDR1 is PRHDT and CDR2 is FYEKMQ (reference sequence). J gave up 4 bases and V 5 bases, and 10 bases lay outside the gene matches. The CDR3 totals 16 residues.

J is TRBJ2-1 and V is TRBV29-1; TRBD2 aligns across 7 bases. The CDR3 consists of 15 residues. V shed 4 bases, J shed 0 bases, and the junction held 6 bases outside the gene matches. Germline lookup yields CDR1 SQVTM and CDR2 ANQGSEA. CDR3 region: CSVGERGSSYNEQFF. CDR3 nucleotide sequence: TGCAGCGTTGGAGAGCGGGGTTCCTCCTACAATGAGCAGTTCTTC.

The chain employs TRBV6-6 and TRBJ1-1; 9 bases align to TRBD1. From germline, CDR1 is MNHNY and CDR2 SVGAGI (reference sequence). J lost 7 bases, V lost 5 bases, and 8 bases had no gene match. The CDR3 loop spans 14 amino acids. CDR3 amino acids: CASSTGQGRGEAFF. CDR3 DNA: TGTGCCAGCAGTACGGGACAGGGAAGGGGTGAAGCTTTCTTT.

The V and J genes are TRBV5-1 and TRBJ1-2; possible D gene TRBD1, 6 bases. Germline V gene sequence: CDR1 SGHRS, CDR2 YFSETQ. This CDR3 contains 13 residues. The V and J ends lost 4 bases and 7 bases respectively, with 14 bases between them. This chain's CDR3 is CASSPIQGAGYTF. The CDR3 nucleotides read TGCGCCAGCAGCCCAATACAGGGAGCTGGCTACACCTTC.

The chain carries TRBV6-2 or TRBV6-3 and TRBJ2-7, with 10 bases matching TRBD2. Trimming removed 3 bases from V and 7 bases from J; junction bases left unmatched: 9. CDR1 and CDR2 from the germline V gene are MNHEY and SVGEGT. The CDR3 covers 15 residues. CDR3 region: CASSYRAGGPEEQYF. The CDR3 DNA is TGTGCCAGCAGTTATCGAGCGGGGGGGCCCGAAGAGCAGTACTTC.

This clone was seen a single time. The chain combines TRBV29-1 with TRBJ1-1; D is unresolved. Germline CDR1 is SQVTM and CDR2 is ANQGSEA. The V gene lost 3 bases and the J gene lost 5 bases, with 10 bases spanning the gap. The CDR3 loop spans 12 amino acids. For the CDR3, the DNA is TGCAGCGTTGAGTACGATAGTACTGAAGCTTTCTTT. Translation gives CSVEYDSTEAFF.

This clone is a singleton in its sample. The chain has TRBV6-2 or TRBV6-3 and TRBJ1-2, with D possibly matching TRBD1 (6 bases). The V gene's germline CDR1 is MNHEY and CDR2 SVGEGT. The CDR3 runs 14 residues. V was cut by 2 bases and J by 6 bases, with 13 bases left in between. CDR3 DNA sequence: TGTGCCAGCAGTTACAAGGGGGAGATCCATGGCTACACCTTC. Translating it yields CASSYKGEIHGYTF.

The chain joins TRBV12-3 or TRBV12-4 to TRBJ1-2; the match to TRBD1 covers 7 bases. Trimming at V came to 5 bases and at J to 6 bases, leaving 6 bases not matched to a gene. CDR3 length: 13 residues. The CDR3 DNA reads as TGTGCCAGCAGTCCAGACAGGGTAAATGGCTACACCTTC. It encodes CASSPDRVNGYTF.

DNA for the CDR3: TGTGCCAGCAGTGAGTCGGCAGGGGCCTGGTATGGCTACACCTTC. The encoded protein is CASSESAGAWYGYTF. The genes are TRBV6-1 and TRBJ1-2; tentatively, D is TRBD1 (6 bases). CDR1 is MNHNS and CDR2 is SASEGT in the germline V gene. V lost 3 bases and J lost 5, with 16 bases in between. The CDR3 runs 15 residues.

The chain combines TRBV25-1 with TRBJ1-3; the D is unclear. This CDR3 spans 15 amino acids. Between the trimmed V and J ends, which lost 4 bases and 0 bases, there was a span of 10 bases. The germline CDR1 and CDR2 sequences are MGHDK and SYGVNS. CDR3 sequence reads: CASSGLPSSGNTIYF. The DNA of the CDR3 is TGTGCCAGCAGTGGACTTCCGAGCTCTGGAAACACCATATATTTT.

Remarks on this clone: Other DNA sequences in the same sample also yield this CDR3. The chain joins TRBV18 to TRBJ1-1; 7 nucleotides agree with TRBD1. CDR1 and CDR2 (germline): KGHSH, LQKENI. The CDR3 runs to 13 residues. J gave up 1 base and V 5 bases, and 1 base lay outside the gene matches. CDR3 region: CASSRGPNTEAFF. The DNA of the CDR3 is TGTGCCAGCTCAAGGGGGCCGAACACTGAAGCTTTCTTT.

The V and J genes are TRBV5-4 and TRBJ2-3, with a possible D match to TRBD2 (5 bases). The V end lost 0 bases, the J end lost 5 bases, and 7 bases lay between the germline ends. This CDR3 contains 13 residues. From germline, CDR1 is SGHNT and CDR2 YYREEE (reference sequence). In DNA form, the CDR3 reads TGTGCCAGCAGCTTGGCCCGGGGAGATACGCAGTATTTT. It specifies CASSLARGDTQYF.

This rearrangement joins TRBV19 to TRBJ2-1, with 9 bases lining up with TRBD1. The CDR3 covers 17 residues. Germline V gene sequence: CDR1 LNHDA, CDR2 SQIVND (reference sequence). The J segment lost 3 bases and the V segment lost 7 bases, leaving 13 bases of the junction unmatched. CDR3 residues: CASKGTGMRFFYNEQFF. The CDR3 region has the DNA TGTGCCAGTAAGGGGACAGGGATGAGATTTTTCTACAATGAGCAGTTCTTC.

In this sample, this clone turned up once. The rearrangement joins TRBV14 to TRBJ1-4; D gene ambiguous. V lost 0 bases, J lost 5 bases, and 7 bases lay in between. CDR3 length equals 14 residues. Germline CDR1 is SGHDN and CDR2 is FVKESK. CDR3 nucleotides: TGTGCCAGCAGCCAAGAGGGAGGAAATGAAAAACTGTTTTTT. Translated: CASSQEGGNEKLFF.

V and J are TRBV5-5 and TRBJ1-6, with a weak D call TRBD1 (5 bases). V lost 4 bases and J lost 0, with 11 bases in between. This CDR3 has 16 residues. Germline V CDR1 and CDR2: SGHKS, YYEKEE (reference sequence). The CDR3 sequence: CASSPIGDSYNSPLHF. DNA for the CDR3: TGTGCCAGCAGCCCCATAGGGGACTCCTATAATTCACCCCTCCACTTT.

The J gene is TRBJ2-7, the V gene TRBV5-1, with D unclear. The CDR3 runs 13 residues. Germline V gene sequence: CDR1 SGHRS, CDR2 YFSETQ. The V end was cut by 0 bases, the J end by 7 bases, with 11 bases between. CDR3 residues: CASSLDSRVEQYF. The DNA of the CDR3 is TGCGCCAGCAGCTTGGACAGCCGCGTGGAGCAGTACTTC.

This clone was counted only a few times. The DNA for the CDR3 is TGTGCCACCCACTTCCTCCATCAGCCCCAGCATTTT. It codes for CATHFLHQPQHF. This chain links TRBV6-5 with TRBJ1-5, with unresolved D. Germline V CDR1 and CDR2: MNHEY, SVGAGI. The CDR3 is made up of 12 amino acids. Trimming left V 10 bases short and J 5 bases short, with 12 bases between.

This chain links TRBV5-4 with TRBJ1-1; D not certain. Germline CDR1 SGHNT, CDR2 YYREEE (reference sequence). The V gene lost 4 bases and the J gene lost 0 bases, with 16 bases spanning the gap. The CDR3 covers 16 residues. DNA of the CDR3: TGTGCCAGCAGCACTAAGGTCCGCAACATGAACACTGAAGCTTTCTTT. This encodes CASSTKVRNMNTEAFF. Looking up the rest from reference TRBV5-4 and TRBJ1-1 gives the full variable domain: ETGVTQSPTHLIKTRGQQVTLRCSSQSGHNTVSWYQQALGQGPQFIFQYYREEENGRGNFPPRFSGLQFPNYSSELNVNALELDDSALYLCASSTKVRNMNTEAFFGQGTRLTVV.

This clone was found many times. This sequence joins TRBV10-3 and TRBJ1-2, with 7 bases that match TRBD1. CDR1 and CDR2 (germline): ENHRY, SYGVKD. V dropped 0 bases and J dropped 4; count of bases not matched to a gene: 17. This CDR3 spans 19 amino acids. CDR3 nucleotide sequence: TGTGCCATCAGTGAGTCGACTATTATCCCCGGGACAGAAACCTATGGCTACACCTTC. Translation gives CAISESTIIPGTETYGYTF.

The V and J genes are TRBV3-1 (or the pseudogene TRBV3-2) and TRBJ2-2; the match to TRBD2 covers 9 bases. The ends lost 3 bases at V and 1 base at J; junction bases unmatched: 3. The CDR3 is 16 residues long. Per the germline V gene, CDR1 is LGHDT and CDR2 is YNNKEL (reference sequence). CDR3 region: CASSHSAGGNTGELFF. In DNA, the CDR3 is TGTGCCAGCAGCCATTCAGCGGGGGGGAACACCGGGGAGCTGTTTTTT.

The chain joins TRBV12-3 or TRBV12-4 to TRBJ1-2; TRBD1 is a possible D gene (6 bases). CDR3 length: 13 amino acids. Trimming removed 7 bases at V and 4 bases at J, with 13 bases between. DNA of the CDR3: TGTGCCAGCACCTCGGACAGAGTCTATGGCTACACCTTC. It codes for CASTSDRVYGYTF.

The chain couples TRBV20-1 to TRBJ2-5; 7 nucleotides match TRBD2. This CDR3 comprises 13 residues. Germline CDR1 reads DFQATT; CDR2 reads SNEGSKA (reference sequence). After removal of 3 bases from V and 4 bases from J, the junction contained 5 bases not matched to a gene. CDR3 bases: TGCAGTGCTAGTAGGACGGGGGGAGAGACCCAGTACTTC. It codes for CSASRTGGETQYF.

The chain joins TRBV19 to TRBJ1-3, with D uncertain. The CDR3 covers 16 residues. The germline V gene has CDR1 LNHDA and CDR2 SQIVND (reference sequence). Trimming cost V 3 bases and J 0 bases, with 12 bases left between them. The CDR3 sequence is CASSMSSASSGNTIYF. The CDR3 nucleotides are TGTGCCAGTAGTATGTCGAGTGCCTCCTCTGGAAACACCATATATTTT.

CDR3 bases: TGTGCCAGCAGCCCCGGGACAGGTTCCAATGAGCAGTTCTTC. This gives the protein CASSPGTGSNEQFF. V usage is TRBV7-3 and J usage is TRBJ2-1, with 8 bases aligning to TRBD1. Germline CDR1 is SGHTA and CDR2 is FQGTGA. The CDR3 totals 14 residues. After removal of 5 bases from V and 6 bases from J, the junction contained 6 bases not matched to a gene.

The chain employs TRBV18 and TRBJ1-1, with 10 bases aligning to TRBD1. CDR3 length: 14 amino acids. The junction had 2 bases not matched to a gene; V was cut back by 3 bases and J by 4 bases. The germline CDR1 and CDR2 sequences are KGHSH and LQKENI. The CDR3 bases are TGTGCCAGCTCACCGCGGGACAGGGGCACTGAAGCTTTCTTT. Translated: CASSPRDRGTEAFF.

The rearrangement joins TRBV9 to TRBJ1-1; possibly TRBD1 for D (5 bases). CDR3 length equals 13 residues. V lost 4 bases and J lost 3, with 10 bases in between. Germline lookup yields CDR1 SGDLS and CDR2 YYNGEE. The DNA of the CDR3 is TGTGCCAGCAGCCAATGGGGGGACACTGAAGCTTTCTTT. Amino acid sequence: CASSQWGDTEAFF.

This chain uses TRBV19 with TRBJ1-3; the D is unclear. V lost 7 bases to trimming and J lost 0 bases, with 13 bases between them. In germline, CDR1 is LNHDA, CDR2 SQIVND (reference sequence). The CDR3 runs 15 residues. The CDR3 loop is CASNPFPSSGNTIYF. The CDR3 DNA is TGTGCCAGTAACCCCTTCCCCAGCTCTGGAAACACCATATATTTT.

V gene TRBV19 combines with J gene TRBJ1-6, with TRBD1 identical over 10 bases. CDR1 and CDR2 (germline): LNHDA, SQIVND (reference sequence). The V and J ends lost 7 bases and 8 bases, in that order; junction bases with no gene match: 11. CDR3 length: 16 amino acids. CDR3 amino acids: CASTPGTGVEYSPLHF. The CDR3 nucleotides read TGTGCCAGTACCCCCGGGACAGGGGTCGAGTATTCACCCCTCCACTTT.

The gene calls are TRBV7-2 and TRBJ2-7, with no clear D. The CDR3 has 16 amino acids. V was clipped by 2 bases and J by 0 bases, with 14 bases between them. From germline, CDR1 is SGHTA and CDR2 FQGNSA. Here the CDR3 reads CASSLMSGRRSYEQYF. CDR3 DNA sequence: TGTGCCAGCAGCTTAATGTCTGGCCGTCGCTCCTACGAGCAGTACTTC.

The table lists this clone with a count of one. The rearrangement uses TRBV19 and TRBJ1-5; 8 bases fit TRBD1. The CDR3 length is 17 residues. The V and J ends lost 7 bases and 2 bases, in that order; junction bases with no gene match: 13. CDR1 and CDR2 (germline): LNHDA, SQIVND (reference sequence). This CDR3 reads CASKKWVQGGGNQPQHF. The CDR3 region has the DNA TGTGCCAGTAAGAAGTGGGTACAGGGGGGCGGCAATCAGCCCCAGCATTTT.

The J gene is TRBJ2-2, the V gene TRBV7-2; 9 nucleotides match TRBD1. The CDR3 has 14 amino acids. The germline gives CDR1 SGHTA, CDR2 FQGNSA. V lost 5 bases and J lost 6; bases outside the gene matches: 4. This CDR3 reads CASSSRDRAGELFF. CDR3 sequence (DNA): TGTGCCAGCAGCAGCCGGGACAGGGCCGGGGAGCTGTTTTTT.

This clone was counted between two and nine times. The chain links TRBV6-1 to TRBJ1-4; D is undetermined. The CDR3 length is 16 residues. V was cut by 4 bases and J by 3 bases, with 15 bases left in between. Germline assignment: CDR1 MNHNS and CDR2 SASEGT. The DNA for the CDR3 is TGTGCCAGCAGTGGTACTAAGGAGATAGCTAATGAAAAACTGTTTTTT. Protein sequence: CASSGTKEIANEKLFF.